Listed below are T cell receptor beta chains from one sample, sequenced in a study of T cell clonotyping in hematopoietic cell transplantation. Only in-frame clones appear in the TCRdb table, and some are missing; sequencing was by immunoSEQ multiplex PCR. The sample includes some 11,000 clones, 40% to 60% of them seen just once. Specimen: peripheral blood mononuclear cells. These TCRs come from a man aged 50 to 59 in good health. Some clones in this sample may be carry-over from other donors' samples. The CDR3 runs from the conserved cysteine through the conserved F or W. The order of the fields is CDR3 DNA, CDR3 protein, V gene, J gene, D gene, clone size. D genes are given only for firm matches. Size values are once, few and many counts, or a class for expanded clones, and some rows have none.

TGTGCCAGCAGAACCCCTTCGGGGGACTACGAGCAGTACTTC,CASRTPSGDYEQYF,TRBV6-5,TRBJ2-7,.,.
TGCGCCAGCAGCCAAGAGCAGGGACTACGAGAGGAGCAGTACTTC,CASSQEQGLREEQYF,TRBV4-3,TRBJ2-7,TRBD2,.
TGTGCCTGGAGCGGCGGGAGATTCAATGAGCAGTTCTTC,CAWSGGRFNEQFF,TRBV30,TRBJ2-1,TRBD2,.
TGCGCCAGCAGCTTGGAGCAGCGCGGGACCCAGTACTTC,CASSLEQRGTQYF,TRBV5-1,TRBJ2-5,.,once
TGTGCCTGGGCCCCCCCCCGGAGGGCCAAAGAGACCCAGTACTTC,CAWAPPRRAKETQYF,TRBV30,TRBJ2-5,.,.
TGTGCCAGCAGGTCTGCAAAGGGGGCTTTCTTT,CASRSAKGAFF,TRBV6-5,TRBJ1-1,.,.
TGTGCCAGCAGCCTACACCAGGGAGCCACCGGGGAGCTGTTTTTT,CASSLHQGATGELFF,TRBV14,TRBJ2-2,.,.
TGCGCCAGCAGCTTGGCGCCGCAGAGCTACGAGCAGTACTTC,CASSLAPQSYEQYF,TRBV5-1,TRBJ2-7,.,.
TGTGCCAGCAGCCCGCAGACACCAGCGGGGAGCTCCTACAATGAGCAGTTCTTC,CASSPQTPAGSSYNEQFF,TRBV7-9,TRBJ2-1,TRBD2,.
TGTGCCAGCAGCGGAACCGGCTGGGAAAAACTGTTTTTT,CASSGTGWEKLFF,TRBV7-2,TRBJ1-4,.,few
TGTGCCTGGGCGACAGGGGGCTACGAGCAGTACTTC,CAWATGGYEQYF,TRBV30,TRBJ2-7,TRBD1,.
TGCAGCGTTTCCTTACAGGTTAGCTCTGGGGCCAACGTCCTGACTTTC,CSVSLQVSSGANVLTF,TRBV29-1,TRBJ2-6,.,.
TGTGCCCGAAGCTCCGGGGAAAGTTCACCCCTCCACTTT,CARSSGESSPLHF,TRBV30,TRBJ1-6,.,.
TGTGCCAGCAGCCCGCCCCTTTTTTGGACCGCCCGCTCTGGGGCCAACGTCCTGACTTTC,CASSPPLFWTARSGANVLTF,TRBV14,TRBJ2-6,.,.
TGTGCCTGGAGCCCCCTCGACAGGGGGCGTGGGAACACTGAAGCTTTCTTT,CAWSPLDRGRGNTEAFF,TRBV30,TRBJ1-1,TRBD1,once
TGTGCCAGCAGCGTTGGGACAGGGGCCTACGAGCAGTACTTC,CASSVGTGAYEQYF,TRBV9,TRBJ2-7,TRBD1,few
TGCGCCAGCAGCTTCGCTCCGGAGGAGACCCAGTACTTC,CASSFAPEETQYF,TRBV5-1,TRBJ2-5,.,few
TGCGCCAGCAGCCACCCGACTAGCGGATCCTACGAGCAGTACTTC,CASSHPTSGSYEQYF,TRBV4-1,TRBJ2-7,TRBD2,.
TGCGCCAGCAGCTTGTATGTCGAGCGCGAAGCTTTCTTT,CASSLYVEREAFF,TRBV5-1,TRBJ1-1,.,few
TGTGCCAGCAGCGTAGGGGTTAAGCGGGGGGCCCAAGAGACCCAGTACTTC,CASSVGVKRGAQETQYF,TRBV9,TRBJ2-5,TRBD2,.
TGCAGCGTTGAATCGGGGGTTGGGGCCAACGTCCTGACTTTC,CSVESGVGANVLTF,TRBV29-1,TRBJ2-6,.,few
TGTGCCAGCAGCTTTCTAGGGGCCCTCTATGGCTACACCTTC,CASSFLGALYGYTF,TRBV5-6,TRBJ1-2,.,.